The 24 T cell receptor beta chains reported below all come from one sample, sequenced in a study of cytomegalovirus exposure and HLA in healthy donors (dated by TCRdb to the late 2010s). Receptor libraries were prepared by the immunoSEQ multiplex PCR assay. A mixture of 60 forward primers for TCR Vbeta segments and 13 reverse primers for TCR Jbeta segments was used in the multiplex PCR. TCRdb carries this immuneACCESS record with in-frame sequences only. Its versions omit some clonotypes, under half of them owing to an unresolved V gene in the studies checked, with the rest unexplained. The sample's table covers 150,000 or so clones. The ten largest clonotypes hold about 2.2% of the sample. What was sequenced was PBMCs. The receptors shown here come from a man aged 25 to 40 in good health and CMV-seronegative.

The chain joins TRBV10-1 to TRBJ2-2, with unresolved D. The CDR3 length is 14 residues. With 6 bases removed from V and 2 bases from J, the gap between germline ends came to 10 bases. Per the germline V gene, CDR1 is WNHNN and CDR2 is SYGVQD (reference sequence). As DNA, the CDR3 is TGCGCCAGCAGAGAGAACTTAAACACCGGGGAGCTGTTTTTT. It yields the protein CASRENLNTGELFF.

CDR3 DNA sequence: TGTGCCAGCATTAGGGCGACTACGGGCGAGCAGTACTTC. Encoded protein: CASIRATTGEQYF. The genes are TRBV7-6 and TRBJ2-7; D is perhaps TRBD2 (5 bases). Germline values: CDR1 SGHVS, CDR2 FNYEAQ. The V gene lost 7 bases and the J gene lost 6 bases, with 16 bases spanning the gap. The CDR3 sequence is 13 residues long. The full variable domain, completed using reference TRBV7-6 and TRBJ2-7, is GAGVSQSPRYKVTKRGQDVALRCDPISGHVSLYWYRQALGQGPEFLTYFNYEAQQDKSGLPNDRFSAERPEGSISTLTIQRTEQRDSAMYRCASIRATTGEQYFGPGTRLTVT.

The V and J genes are TRBV5-1 and TRBJ2-2; TRBD2 might be the D (6 bases). The germline V gene encodes CDR1 SGHRS and CDR2 YFSETQ. Trimming stripped 4 bases from V and 0 bases from J, with 10 bases between. The CDR3 totals 15 residues. CDR3 bases: TGCGCCAGCAGCATGGGACTTACGAACACCGGGGAGCTGTTTTTT. Translated, it gives CASSMGLTNTGELFF.

V gene TRBV5-5 combines with J gene TRBJ2-5; D is perhaps TRBD2 (5 bases). Trimming removed 2 bases at V and 2 bases at J, with 10 bases between. The CDR3 is 14 residues long. Germline V gene lookup returns CDR1 SGHKS and CDR2 YYEKEE (reference sequence). The CDR3: CASSFTWTQETQYF. CDR3 nucleotide sequence: TGTGCCAGCAGCTTCACCTGGACTCAAGAGACCCAGTACTTC.

The V call is TRBV11-2, the J call TRBJ2-5; 9 bases fit TRBD2. This CDR3 has 13 residues. CDR1 is SGHAT, CDR2 FQNNGV, per germline. The junction had 1 base not matched to a gene; V was cut back by 5 bases and J by 3 bases. The chain's CDR3 is CASSPSGEETQYF. For the CDR3, the DNA is TGTGCCAGCAGCCCTAGCGGGGAAGAGACCCAGTACTTC.

V and J are TRBV6-5 and TRBJ2-7; D might be TRBD1 (6 bases). Trimming removed 7 bases at V and 0 bases at J, with 13 bases between. The CDR3 runs to 14 residues. CDR1 is MNHEY, CDR2 SVGAGI, per germline. CDR3: CASKRTVSSYEQYF. Written as DNA, the CDR3 is TGTGCCAGCAAGAGGACAGTAAGCTCCTACGAGCAGTACTTC.

J is TRBJ2-5 and V is TRBV14; 7 bases match TRBD2. The CDR3 extends over 15 amino acids. The V gene's germline CDR1 is SGHDN and CDR2 FVKESK. Trimming removed 4 bases from V and 6 bases from J; junction bases left unmatched: 11. The CDR3, as DNA: TGTGCCAGCAGCCCGAGCGGGACGGGGGTCCAGACCCAGTACTTC. As protein: CASSPSGTGVQTQYF.

The chain links TRBV28 to TRBJ2-7; 10 bases agree with TRBD2. The junction had 8 bases not matched to a gene; V was cut back by 5 bases and J by 1 base. Germline lookup yields CDR1 MDHEN and CDR2 SYDVKM. CDR3 size: 16 residues. The CDR3 region has the DNA TGTGCCAGCAGTGTAATAAGCGGGAGGGCGTCCTACGAGCAGTACTTC. Its protein product is CASSVISGRASYEQYF.

The genes are TRBV7-9 and TRBJ2-3, with 9 nucleotides matching TRBD2. Trimming removed 5 bases from V and 0 bases from J; junction bases left unmatched: 6. This CDR3 spans 16 amino acids. CDR1 is SEHNR and CDR2 is FQNEAQ in the germline V gene (reference sequence). The CDR3 loop reads CASSPGLASSTDTQYF. In DNA, the CDR3 is TGTGCCAGCAGCCCAGGACTAGCGTCTAGCACAGATACGCAGTATTTT.

The chain uses TRBV6-5 and TRBJ1-5; the match to TRBD1 covers 8 bases. The CDR3 is made up of 15 amino acids. With 8 bases clipped from V and 7 bases from J, the junction kept 13 bases outside the gene matches. Per the germline V gene, CDR1 is MNHEY and CDR2 is SVGAGI. CDR3 sequence: CASGPRTGSGQPQHF. CDR3 DNA sequence: TGTGCCAGCGGCCCGCGGACAGGGAGTGGACAGCCCCAGCATTTT.

The chain uses TRBV27 and TRBJ2-7; TRBD1 is a possible D gene (6 bases). The V gene's germline CDR1 is MNHEY and CDR2 SMNVEV (reference sequence). Trimming removed 2 bases at V and 2 bases at J, with 19 bases between. The CDR3 runs 17 residues. The CDR3 nucleotides are TGTGCCAGCAGTTTAAAGTCCACCTGGACAGCTACCTACGAGCAGTACTTC. Amino acid sequence: CASSLKSTWTATYEQYF.

V gene TRBV30 combines with J gene TRBJ2-3, with TRBD2 matching 10 bases. After removal of 1 base from V and 1 base from J, the junction contained 8 bases not matched to a gene. The V gene's germline CDR1 is GTSNPN and CDR2 SVGIG (reference sequence). The CDR3 has 17 amino acids. CDR3 coding DNA: TGTGCCTGGAGTGGTCTAGCGGGAGACGACGGCACAGATACGCAGTATTTT. Protein product: CAWSGLAGDDGTDTQYF. Full variable domain (missing parts from reference TRBV30 and TRBJ2-3): SQTIHQWPATLVQPVGSPLSLECTVEGTSNPNLYWYRQAAGRGLQLLFYSVGIGQISSEVPQNLSASRPQDRQFILSSKKLLLSDSGFYLCAWSGLAGDDGTDTQYFGPGTRLTVL.

The V and J genes are TRBV11-2 and TRBJ2-1; possible D gene TRBD1, 7 bases. The CDR3 length is 15 residues. Trimming took 5 bases from V and 4 from J, leaving 15 bases between them. Germline V gives CDR1 SGHAT, CDR2 FQNNGV. Written as DNA, the CDR3 is TGTGCCAGCAGCCCGAAGGCAGGGGGGTACAATGAGCAGTTCTTC. Protein sequence: CASSPKAGGYNEQFF.

V is TRBV6-5 and J is TRBJ2-1, with 10 bases aligning to TRBD2. The CDR3 sequence is 14 residues long. V dropped 5 bases and J dropped 7; count of bases not matched to a gene: 5. The germline CDR1 and CDR2 sequences are MNHEY and SVGAGI. The CDR3 DNA follows: TGTGCCAGCAGTCCTAGCGGGAGTCGGAATGAGCAGTTCTTC. Residues: CASSPSGSRNEQFF.

CDR3 DNA sequence: TGTGCCATCACCGAGGCCGGGACTAGCGGGAGAGGGGCAGATACGCAGTATTTT. Amino acids: CAITEAGTSGRGADTQYF. The chain carries TRBV10-3 and TRBJ2-3; 14 positions match TRBD2. The junction had 13 bases not matched to a gene; V was cut back by 7 bases and J by 4 bases. Germline V CDR1 and CDR2: ENHRY, SYGVKD. The length of the CDR3 is 18 residues.

The chain carries TRBV2 and TRBJ1-6, with TRBD1 as a possible D gene (5 bases). The CDR3 loop spans 14 amino acids. Germline CDR1 and CDR2: SNHLY and FYNNEI. V lost 4 bases and J lost 6, with 10 bases in between. In nucleotides, the CDR3 is TGTGCCAGCAGTGCGGGGGGAGGTAATTCACCCCTCCACTTT. Translation: CASSAGGGNSPLHF.

The chain links TRBV5-1 to TRBJ2-2, with a weak D call TRBD2 (7 bases). This CDR3 contains 16 residues. V gave up 4 bases and J gave up 3 bases, with 16 bases separating them. Germline assignment: CDR1 SGHRS and CDR2 YFSETQ. The chain's CDR3 is CASSVTAGHDTGELFF. The CDR3 bases are TGCGCCAGCAGCGTAACAGCGGGACACGACACCGGGGAGCTGTTTTTT. Complete variable domain (other parts from reference TRBV5-1 and TRBJ2-2): KAGVTQTPRYLIKTRGQQVTLSCSPISGHRSVSWYQQTPGQGLQFLFEYFSETQRNKGNFPGRFSGRQFSNSRSEMNVSTLELGDSALYLCASSVTAGHDTGELFFGEGSRLTVL.

The chain carries TRBV19 and TRBJ1-2; no clear D. Germline CDR1 LNHDA, CDR2 SQIVND (reference sequence). This CDR3 comprises 14 residues. Trimming took off 6 bases at V and 4 bases at J, with 15 bases between the two ends. CDR3 bases: TGTGCCAGTAGACGTAGCCCCACGGCCTATGGCTACACCTTC. This gives the protein CASRRSPTAYGYTF.

V usage is TRBV27 and J usage is TRBJ2-6; a weak D match, TRBD2 (6 bases). Germline CDR1 MNHEY, CDR2 SMNVEV (reference sequence). The V gene lost 3 bases and the J gene lost 1 base, with 10 bases spanning the gap. The CDR3 consists of 16 residues. Written as DNA, the CDR3 is TGTGCCAGCAGTTTGGTAGCGGTTTCTGGGGCCAACGTCCTGACTTTC. Its translation: CASSLVAVSGANVLTF.

The V and J genes are TRBV9 and TRBJ1-3; D unresolved. The CDR3 length is 15 residues. Germline CDR1 and CDR2: SGDLS and YYNGEE. The germline V and J ends were trimmed by 0 bases and 2 bases, with 9 bases remaining between them. The CDR3 DNA reads as TGTGCCAGCAGCGTAGACTCAGGTGCTGGAAACACCATATATTTT. This gives the protein CASSVDSGAGNTIYF.

V usage is TRBV7-7 and J usage is TRBJ2-5, with 13 bases that match TRBD2. This CDR3 comprises 15 residues. V was clipped by 6 bases and J by 5 bases; unmatched bases: 6. Germline V gene lookup returns CDR1 SSHAT and CDR2 FNYEAQ (reference sequence). CDR3 bases: TGTGCCAGCAGTCGGACTAGCGGGAGCTGGGAGACCCAGTACTTC. It translates to CASSRTSGSWETQYF. The entire variable domain, with the rest obtained from reference TRBV7-7 and TRBJ2-5, is as follows: GAGVSQSPRYKVTKRGQDVTLRCDPISSHATLYWYQQALGQGPEFLTYFNYEAQPDKSGLPSDRFSAERPEGSISTLTIQRTEQRDSAMYRCASSRTSGSWETQYFGPGTRLLVL.

The chain combines TRBV5-4 with TRBJ1-5, with TRBD1 matching 9 bases. J was trimmed by 5 bases and V by 0 bases; bases with no gene match: 6. The germline V gene encodes CDR1 SGHNT and CDR2 YYREEE (reference sequence). The CDR3 has 16 amino acids. CDR3 sequence: CASSLGGTGRDQPQHF. CDR3 nucleotide sequence: TGTGCCAGCAGCTTGGGCGGGACAGGGAGGGATCAGCCCCAGCATTTT.

The V gene is TRBV7-7, the J gene TRBJ2-7, with 11 bases identical to TRBD2. CDR1 is SSHAT and CDR2 is FNYEAQ in the germline V gene (reference sequence). This CDR3 has 15 amino acids. The ends lost 5 bases at V and 5 bases at J; junction bases unmatched: 8. The DNA of the CDR3 is TGTGCCAGCAGCAAAGGAACTAGCGGGAGCCACGAGCAGTACTTC. It specifies CASSKGTSGSHEQYF.

The V call is TRBV6-6, the J call TRBJ2-3; D perhaps matches TRBD2 (6 bases). The CDR3 is 13 amino acids. The ends were cut back, 8 bases at V and 0 bases at J, with 9 bases in the middle. CDR1 is MNHNY and CDR2 is SVGAGI in the germline V gene (reference sequence). CDR3 nucleotides: TGTGCCAGCGGGCTAGCGAGCACAGATACGCAGTATTTT. The encoded protein is CASGLASTDTQYF.